This paragraph covers one T cell receptor (beta chain) sequence. It is likely a read error, because the conserved phenylalanine at the end of the CDR3 is missing. It is unclear where the CDR3 begins or ends on the DNA, so no DNA is shown, and the CDR3 is as TCRdb lists it. Those patients picked for sequencing had displayed CD8+CD57+ cell expansion on flow cytometry. The entry originates in a study of CD8+CD57+ T cells in acquired aplastic anemia. Germline CDR1 reads SGHTA; CDR2 reads FQGNSA. The CDR3 region is 13 residues in length, termini included. The TCR beta profiling, which covered VDJ combination and CDR3 sequence, was carried out using genomic DNA as the template. TCRdb re-called the reads with MiXCR, one entry per CDR3 protein. Altogether 260,000 or so distinct CDR3 sequences are present, around 82% being singletons, with the ten largest covering over 35%.

Input material: sorted CD4+, CD8+, or CD8+CD57+ T cells (not recorded which) from PBMCs. This sequence joins TRBV7-2 and TRBJ2-3; the table's D call TRBD1 went unverified against the DNA. This clonotype was obtained from a human donor with aplastic anemia. CDR3 region: CASSLGDRGLNDL.